This T cell receptor beta chain is from a study of blood T cell repertoires in COVID-19. Trimming pared 5 bases from V and 9 bases from J, leaving 17 bases between. The CDR3 spans 14 residues. Germline assignment: CDR1 MNHEY and CDR2 SVGAGI. Some clones are missing from TCRdb's copy, which holds only in-frame ones; the method was immunoSEQ multiplex PCR. The data contain some 250,000 clones, about four fifths of them singletons. The receptor was derived from a man of 80 years or more with acute or convalescent COVID-19. The rearrangement links TRBV6-5 to TRBJ2-1; D is perhaps TRBD1 (5 bases). The sample taken for sequencing was peripheral blood. The CDR3 DNA is TGTGCCAGCAGTAGACGGCAGGGCGTAGGTGAGCAGTTCTTC. Translating it yields CASSRRQGVGEQFF.